The 14 T cell receptor beta chains presented below share a single source sample, sequenced in a study of beta chain features in type 1 diabetes. Every bit of the isolated RNA underwent reverse transcription, so sequencing read expressed TCRB transcripts. Some clones are missing from TCRdb's copy, which holds only in-frame ones; the method was immunoSEQ multiplex PCR. The sample holds 900,000 or so clones, 17% seen once. The source material was naive CD4+ T cells from blood. These receptors came from a woman aged 18-30 years in good health.

The V and J genes are TRBV14 and TRBJ1-3; 12 nucleotides agree with TRBD1. CDR3 length: 16 residues. Trimming took 1 base from V and 16 from J; bases not matched to a gene: 14. From germline, CDR1 is SGHDN and CDR2 FVKESK. The CDR3 DNA reads TGTGCCAGCAGCCAAGCATACCCGGGACAGGGGGCTTTCGTGTATTTT. As protein: CASSQAYPGQGAFVYF.

The chain recombines TRBV5-1 with TRBJ2-7, with 12 bases lining up with TRBD2. V lost 5 bases to trimming and J lost 6 bases; unmatched junction nucleotides: 9. Per germline, CDR1 SGHRS and CDR2 YFSETQ. CDR3 size: 15 residues. CDR3 bases: TGCGCCAGCAGTTTTGCCGGGACTAGCGGGTTCGAGCAGTACTTC. This encodes CASSFAGTSGFEQYF. Drawing the rest from reference TRBV5-1 and TRBJ2-7, the complete variable domain is KAGVTQTPRYLIKTRGQQVTLSCSPISGHRSVSWYQQTPGQGLQFLFEYFSETQRNKGNFPGRFSGRQFSNSRSEMNVSTLELGDSALYLCASSFAGTSGFEQYFGPGTRLTVT.

The chain couples TRBV18 to TRBJ1-6; 9 nucleotides agree with TRBD1. J gave up 9 bases and V 5 bases, and 8 bases lay outside the gene matches. Germline V CDR1 and CDR2: KGHSH, LQKENI. The CDR3 is 15 residues long. The CDR3 DNA reads as TGTGCCAGCTCAAACGGACAGGGGTCGAGTTCACCCCTCCACTTT. Translating gives CASSNGQGSSSPLHF.

This clone was observed a handful of times. This specimen includes other DNA sequences encoding the same CDR3. The rearrangement uses TRBV7-2 and TRBJ1-1, with unresolved D. The CDR3 length is 14 residues. Germline V lookup: CDR1 SGHTA, CDR2 FQGNSA. V was cut by 3 bases and J by 0 bases, with 8 bases left in between. The CDR3 reads CASSLLGMNTEAFF. The CDR3 nucleotides are TGTGCCAGCAGCTTGCTGGGAATGAACACTGAAGCTTTCTTT.

The chain uses TRBV27 and TRBJ2-2; weak D call: TRBD2 (5 bases). Germline CDR1 and CDR2: MNHEY and SMNVEV (reference sequence). The V end lost 4 bases, the J end lost 5 bases, and 23 bases lay between the germline ends. The CDR3 contains 18 residues. This CDR3 reads CASSSTRTGRDRTGELFF. In DNA form, the CDR3 reads TGTGCCAGCAGTTCAACACGGACCGGCCGGGATAGGACCGGGGAGCTGTTTTTT.

There are a few counts of this clone. This chain links TRBV6-1 with TRBJ2-7; 7 nucleotides match TRBD2. V trimming: 3 bases; J trimming: 3 bases; junction bases outside the gene matches: 11. Germline V CDR1 and CDR2: MNHNS, SASEGT. CDR3 length equals 16 residues. Here the CDR3 DNA reads TGTGCCAGCAGTGACCGAGGACTAGAGGTGAGCTACGAGCAGTACTTC. Protein product: CASSDRGLEVSYEQYF.

This chain connects TRBV13 to TRBJ2-2; the match to TRBD2 covers 10 bases. V gave up 1 base and J gave up 9 bases; unmatched junction bases: 11. The CDR3 consists of 17 residues. Germline lookup yields CDR1 PRHDT and CDR2 FYEKMQ (reference sequence). Here the CDR3 DNA reads TGTGCCAGCAGCTTAGCCGCTAGCGGGAGTTTGCGCCGGGAGCTGTTTTTT. Amino acid sequence: CASSLAASGSLRRELFF.

This clone was detected only a few times. The chain is built from TRBV7-2 and TRBJ2-7, with 7 bases aligning to TRBD2. The CDR3 runs 15 residues. Germline V CDR1 and CDR2: SGHTA, FQGNSA. Trimming cost V 5 bases and J 5 bases; bases outside gene matches: 12. The CDR3 region is CASSLAGGSLDEQYF. CDR3 nucleotides: TGTGCCAGCAGCCTGGCGGGCGGGAGCCTGGACGAGCAGTACTTC.

This chain links TRBV29-1 with TRBJ1-2; D is undetermined. V lost 6 bases to trimming and J lost 1 base, with 18 bases between them. In germline, CDR1 is SQVTM, CDR2 ANQGSEA. This CDR3 is 15 amino acids long. Written as DNA, the CDR3 is TGCAGCGTGACCGACACTGGACGGGGTAACTATGGCTACACCTTC. Translating it yields CSVTDTGRGNYGYTF.

This clone has more than one count but fewer than ten. V and J are TRBV19 and TRBJ1-2, with a tentative D call TRBD1 (5 bases). The V gene's germline CDR1 is LNHDA and CDR2 SQIVND (reference sequence). V was shortened by 3 bases and J by 6 bases, with 17 bases between the two germline ends. The CDR3 is made up of 15 amino acids. The CDR3 sequence: CASSMWGSDYDGYTF. CDR3 nucleotides: TGTGCCAGTAGTATGTGGGGCAGCGATTACGATGGCTACACCTTC.

This chain uses TRBV15 with TRBJ1-3; D remains unclear. Trimming left V 1 base short and J 1 base short, with 5 bases between. The germline gives CDR1 LNHNV, CDR2 YYDKDF (reference sequence). The CDR3 extends over 14 amino acids. The CDR3 sequence is CATSRGGSGNTIYF. CDR3 nucleotides: TGTGCCACCAGCAGAGGCGGGTCTGGAAACACCATATATTTT. Complete variable domain (other parts from reference TRBV15 and TRBJ1-3): DAMVIQNPRYQVTQFGKPVTLSCSQTLNHNVMYWYQQKSSQAPKLLFHYYDKDFNNEADTPDNFQSRRPNTSFCFLDIRSPGLGDTAMYLCATSRGGSGNTIYFGEGSWLTVV.

This clone was seen a few times. The chain employs TRBV4-3 and TRBJ2-2, with D possibly TRBD1 on 6 matching bases. Trimming took off 0 bases at V and 0 bases at J, with 14 bases between the two ends. CDR1 and CDR2 from the germline V gene are LGHNA and YSLEER. The length of the CDR3 is 18 residues. CDR3 DNA sequence: TGCGCCAGCAGCCAAGAAGTCAGGGGCGCTGCGAACACCGGGGAGCTGTTTTTT. Translation gives CASSQEVRGAANTGELFF.

This chain uses TRBV27 with TRBJ2-3, with a weak D call TRBD2 (5 bases). Germline lookup yields CDR1 MNHEY and CDR2 SMNVEV (reference sequence). Between the trimmed V and J ends, which lost 2 bases and 6 bases, there was a span of 9 bases. This CDR3 comprises 13 residues. Written as DNA, the CDR3 is TGTGCCAGCAGTTTACGGCTAGCTGATACGCAGTATTTT. As protein: CASSLRLADTQYF.

This clone was detected a few times. This sequence joins TRBV7-9 and TRBJ1-2; TRBD1 agrees at 8 bases. The CDR3 is made up of 14 amino acids. The V gene end was trimmed by 5 bases and the J gene end by 7 bases; junction bases not matched to a gene: 9. In germline, CDR1 is SEHNR, CDR2 FQNEAQ (reference sequence). CDR3 residues: CASSPQGVPSGYTF. CDR3 nucleotide sequence: TGTGCCAGCAGCCCACAGGGGGTCCCCTCTGGCTACACCTTC. Supplemented by reference TRBV7-9 and TRBJ1-2, the full variable domain reads DTGVSQNPRHKITKRGQNVTFRCDPISEHNRLYWYRQTLGQGPEFLTYFQNEAQLEKSRLLSDRFSAERPKGSFSTLEIQRTEQGDSAMYLCASSPQGVPSGYTFGSGTRLTVV.